This note documents a single T cell receptor beta chain sequence. TCRdb's table, derived via immunoSEQ multiplex PCR, lists solely in-frame clones and lacks some. The data show 250,000 to 300,000 clones, approximately 91% seen once. This sample is drawn from a study of blood T cell repertoires in COVID-19. This CDR3 has 16 amino acids. V lost 1 base to trimming and J lost 6 bases; unmatched junction nucleotides: 8. Germline lookup yields CDR1 LGHNA and CDR2 YSLEER. The rearrangement links TRBV4-3 to TRBJ2-3, with 9 bases fitting TRBD2. Sequencing was done on a sample of PBMCs or T cells enriched from blood (not recorded which). This receptor was obtained from a woman aged 40 to 49 who had recovered from COVID-19. The CDR3 coding sequence is TGCGCCAGCAGCCAAGCACCCCTAGCGGGAATGGATACGCAGTATTTT. The encoded protein is CASSQAPLAGMDTQYF.